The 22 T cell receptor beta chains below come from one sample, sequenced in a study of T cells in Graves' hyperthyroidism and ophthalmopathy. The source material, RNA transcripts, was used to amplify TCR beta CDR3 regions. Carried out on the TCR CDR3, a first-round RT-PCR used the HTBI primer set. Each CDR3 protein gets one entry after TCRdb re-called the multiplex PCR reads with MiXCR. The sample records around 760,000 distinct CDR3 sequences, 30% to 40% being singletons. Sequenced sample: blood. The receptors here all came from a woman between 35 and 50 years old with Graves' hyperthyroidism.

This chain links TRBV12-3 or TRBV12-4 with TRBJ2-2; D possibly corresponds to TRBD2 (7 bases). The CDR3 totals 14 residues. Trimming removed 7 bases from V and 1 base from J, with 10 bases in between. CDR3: CASKAGQNTGELFF. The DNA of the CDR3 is TGTGCCAGCAAAGCGGGACAGAACACCGGGGAGCTGTTTTTT.

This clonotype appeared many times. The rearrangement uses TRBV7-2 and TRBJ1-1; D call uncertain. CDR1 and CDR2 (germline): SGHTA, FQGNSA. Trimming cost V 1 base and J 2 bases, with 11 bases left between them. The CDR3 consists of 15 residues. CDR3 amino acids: CASSLDPGPNTEAFF. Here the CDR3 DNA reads TGTGCCAGCAGCTTAGATCCCGGCCCCAACACTGAAGCTTTCTTT.

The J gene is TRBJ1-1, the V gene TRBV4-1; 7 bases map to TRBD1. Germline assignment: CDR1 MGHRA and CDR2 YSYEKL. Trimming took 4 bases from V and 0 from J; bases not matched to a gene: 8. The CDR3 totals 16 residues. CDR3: CASSRYRGAMNTEAFF. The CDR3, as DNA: TGCGCCAGCAGCCGTTACAGGGGTGCGATGAACACTGAAGCTTTCTTT.

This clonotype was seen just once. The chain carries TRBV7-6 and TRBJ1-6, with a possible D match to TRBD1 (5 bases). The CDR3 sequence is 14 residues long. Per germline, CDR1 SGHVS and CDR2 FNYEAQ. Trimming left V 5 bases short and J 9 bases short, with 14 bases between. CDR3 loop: CASSTGGARSPLHF. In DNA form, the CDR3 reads TGTGCCAGCAGCACAGGAGGGGCTCGTTCACCCCTCCACTTT.

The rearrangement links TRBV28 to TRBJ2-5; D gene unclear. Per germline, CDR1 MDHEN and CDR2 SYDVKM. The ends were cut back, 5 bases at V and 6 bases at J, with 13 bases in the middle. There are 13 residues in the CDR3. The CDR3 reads CASSNGVMQTQYF. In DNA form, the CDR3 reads TGTGCCAGCAGTAACGGAGTTATGCAGACCCAGTACTTC.

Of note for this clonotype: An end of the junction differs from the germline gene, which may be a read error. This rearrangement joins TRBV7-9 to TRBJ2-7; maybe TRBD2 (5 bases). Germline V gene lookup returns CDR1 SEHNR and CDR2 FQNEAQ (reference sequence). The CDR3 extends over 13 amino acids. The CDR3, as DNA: TGTGCCAGCAGTTTAGGGAGCGACTACGAGCAGTACTTC. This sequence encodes CASSLGSDYEQYF. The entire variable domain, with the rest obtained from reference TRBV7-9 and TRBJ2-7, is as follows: DTGVSQNPRHKITKRGQNVTFRCDPISEHNRLYWYRQTLGQGPEFLTYFQNEAQLEKSRLLSDRFSAERPKGSFSTLEIQRTEQGDSAMYLCASSLGSDYEQYFGPGTRLTVT.

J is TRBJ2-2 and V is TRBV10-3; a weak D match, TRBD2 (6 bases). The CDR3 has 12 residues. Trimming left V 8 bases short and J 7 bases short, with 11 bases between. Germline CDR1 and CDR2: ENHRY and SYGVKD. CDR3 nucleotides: TGTGCCATCGGTGTGACTAGCGGGGAGCTGTTTTTT. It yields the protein CAIGVTSGELFF.

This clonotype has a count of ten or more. This CDR3 reads CASSDVSAVKGNEQYF. The CDR3 DNA follows: TGTGCCAGCAGTGACGTAAGTGCGGTCAAGGGTAACGAGCAGTACTTC. This chain uses TRBV2 with TRBJ2-7; D gene uncertain. V was shortened by 3 bases and J by 5 bases, with 20 bases between the two germline ends. This CDR3 comprises 16 residues. Germline V gene data show CDR1 as SNHLY and CDR2 as FYNNEI.

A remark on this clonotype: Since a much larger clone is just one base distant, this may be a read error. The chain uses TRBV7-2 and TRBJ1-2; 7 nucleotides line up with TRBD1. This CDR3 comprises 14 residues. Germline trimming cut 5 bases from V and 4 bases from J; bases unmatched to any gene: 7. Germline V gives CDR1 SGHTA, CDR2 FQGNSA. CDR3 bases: TGTGCCAGCAGCGTCCGGGACAGATTCTATGGCTACACCTTC. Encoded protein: CASSVRDRFYGYTF.

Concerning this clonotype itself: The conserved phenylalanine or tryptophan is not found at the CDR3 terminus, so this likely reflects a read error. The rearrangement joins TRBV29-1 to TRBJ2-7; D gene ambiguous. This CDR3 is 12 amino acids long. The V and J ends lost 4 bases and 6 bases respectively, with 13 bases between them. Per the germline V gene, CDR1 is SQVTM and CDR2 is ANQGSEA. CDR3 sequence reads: CSVALVMSEQYL. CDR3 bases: TGCAGCGTTGCCCTAGTTATGAGCGAGCAGTACCTC.

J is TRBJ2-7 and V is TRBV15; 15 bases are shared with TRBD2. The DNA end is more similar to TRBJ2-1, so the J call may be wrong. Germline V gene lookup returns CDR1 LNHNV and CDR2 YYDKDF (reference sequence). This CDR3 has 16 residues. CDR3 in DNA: TGTGCCACCAGCAGCGTCGGGACTAGCGGGAGGTATGAGCAGTTCTTC. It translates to CATSSVGTSGRYEQFF.

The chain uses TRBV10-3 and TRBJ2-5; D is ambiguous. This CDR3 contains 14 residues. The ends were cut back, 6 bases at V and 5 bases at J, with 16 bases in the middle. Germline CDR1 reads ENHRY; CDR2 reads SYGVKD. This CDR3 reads CAISSPRPWETQYF. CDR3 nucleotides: TGTGCCATCAGCAGCCCCCGGCCCTGGGAGACCCAGTACTTC.

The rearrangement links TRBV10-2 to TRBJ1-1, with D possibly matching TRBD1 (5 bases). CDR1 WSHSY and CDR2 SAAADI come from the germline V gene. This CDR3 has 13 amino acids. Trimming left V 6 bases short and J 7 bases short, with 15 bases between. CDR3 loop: CASRARATGEAFF. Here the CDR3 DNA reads TGCGCCAGCAGGGCCAGGGCCACAGGTGAAGCTTTCTTT.

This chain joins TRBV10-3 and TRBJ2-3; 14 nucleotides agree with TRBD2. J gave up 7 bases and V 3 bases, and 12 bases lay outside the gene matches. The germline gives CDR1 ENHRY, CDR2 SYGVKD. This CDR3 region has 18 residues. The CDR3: CAISDPGLAGAGQHTQYF. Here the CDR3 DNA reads TGTGCCATCAGTGACCCGGGACTAGCGGGAGCGGGGCAACATACGCAGTATTTT.

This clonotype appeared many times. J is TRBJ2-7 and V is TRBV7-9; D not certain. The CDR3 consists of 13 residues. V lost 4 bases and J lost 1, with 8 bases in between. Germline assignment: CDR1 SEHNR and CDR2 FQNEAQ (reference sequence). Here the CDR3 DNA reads TGTGCCAGCAGCTCATTACGGTCCTACGAGCAGTACTTC. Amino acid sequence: CASSSLRSYEQYF.

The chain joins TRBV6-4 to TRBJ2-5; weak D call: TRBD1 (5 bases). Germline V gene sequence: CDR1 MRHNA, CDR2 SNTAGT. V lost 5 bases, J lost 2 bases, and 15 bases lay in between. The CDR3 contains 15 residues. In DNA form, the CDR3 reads TGTGCCAGCAGTTTTCTCGCGGACATGCAAGAGACCCAGTACTTC. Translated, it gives CASSFLADMQETQYF.

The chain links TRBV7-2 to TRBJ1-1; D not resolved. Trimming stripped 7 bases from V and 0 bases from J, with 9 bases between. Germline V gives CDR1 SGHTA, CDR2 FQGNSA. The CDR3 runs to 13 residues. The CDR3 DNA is TGTGCCAGCACTTTTAAGCTGAACACTGAAGCTTTCTTT. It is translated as CASTFKLNTEAFF. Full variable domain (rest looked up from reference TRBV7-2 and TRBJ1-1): GAGVSQSPSNKVTEKGKDVELRCDPISGHTALYWYRQSLGQGLEFLIYFQGNSAPDKSGLPSDRFSAERTGGSVSTLTIQRTQQEDSAVYLCASTFKLNTEAFFGQGTRLTVV.

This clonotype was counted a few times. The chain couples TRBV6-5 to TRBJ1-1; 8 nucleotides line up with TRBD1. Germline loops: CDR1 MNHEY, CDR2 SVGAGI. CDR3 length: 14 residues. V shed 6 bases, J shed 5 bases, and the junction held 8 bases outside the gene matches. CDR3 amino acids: CASRRDRGRTEAFF. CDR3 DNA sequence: TGTGCCAGCAGACGTGACAGGGGCAGGACTGAAGCTTTCTTT.

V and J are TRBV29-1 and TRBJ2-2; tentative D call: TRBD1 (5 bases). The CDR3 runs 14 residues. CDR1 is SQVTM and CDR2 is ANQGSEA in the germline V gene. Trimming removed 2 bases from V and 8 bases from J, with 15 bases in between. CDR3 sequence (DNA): TGCAGCGTTGAAAAAGGACAACTTAAAGGGGAGCTGTTTTTT. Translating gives CSVEKGQLKGELFF.

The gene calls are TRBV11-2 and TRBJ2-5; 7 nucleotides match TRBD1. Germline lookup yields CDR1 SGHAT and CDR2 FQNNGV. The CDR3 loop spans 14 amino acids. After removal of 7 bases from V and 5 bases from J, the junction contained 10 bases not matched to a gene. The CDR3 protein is CASKTGFSRETQYF. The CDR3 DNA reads TGTGCCAGCAAGACAGGGTTTTCGCGGGAGACCCAGTACTTC.

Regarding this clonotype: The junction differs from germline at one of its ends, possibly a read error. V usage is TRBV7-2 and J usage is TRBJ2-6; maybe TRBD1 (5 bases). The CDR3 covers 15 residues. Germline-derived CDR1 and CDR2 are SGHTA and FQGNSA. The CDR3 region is CASSLYRSGANALTF. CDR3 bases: TGTGCCAGCAGCTTATACCGCTCTGGGGCCAACGCCCTGACTTTC.

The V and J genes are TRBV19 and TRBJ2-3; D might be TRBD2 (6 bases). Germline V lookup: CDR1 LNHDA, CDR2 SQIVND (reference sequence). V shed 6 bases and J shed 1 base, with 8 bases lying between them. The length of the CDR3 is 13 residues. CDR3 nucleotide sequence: TGTGCCAGTAGGCGCGGGGGCACAGATACGCAGTATTTT. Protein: CASRRGGTDTQYF. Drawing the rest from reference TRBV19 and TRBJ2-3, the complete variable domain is DGGITQSPKYLFRKEGQNVTLSCEQNLNHDAMYWYRQDPGQGLRLIYYSQIVNDFQKGDIAEGYSVSREKKESFPLTVTSAQKNPTAFYLCASRRGGTDTQYFGPGTRLTVL.